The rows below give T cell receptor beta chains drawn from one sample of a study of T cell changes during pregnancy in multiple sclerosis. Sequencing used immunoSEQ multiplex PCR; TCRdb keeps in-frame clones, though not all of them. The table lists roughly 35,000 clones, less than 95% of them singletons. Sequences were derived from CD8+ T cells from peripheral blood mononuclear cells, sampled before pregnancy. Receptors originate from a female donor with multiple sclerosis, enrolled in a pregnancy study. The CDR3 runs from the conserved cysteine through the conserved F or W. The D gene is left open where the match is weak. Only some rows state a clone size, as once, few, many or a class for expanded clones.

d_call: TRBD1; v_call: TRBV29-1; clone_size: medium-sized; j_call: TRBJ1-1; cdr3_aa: CSVDSLTGTEYTEAFF; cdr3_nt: TGCAGCGTTGACTCCTTGACCGGGACAGAGTATACTGAAGCTTTCTTT
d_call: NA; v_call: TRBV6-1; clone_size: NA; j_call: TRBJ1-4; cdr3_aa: CASSGDNDEKLFF; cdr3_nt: TGTGCCAGCAGTGGGGACAACGATGAAAAACTGTTTTTT
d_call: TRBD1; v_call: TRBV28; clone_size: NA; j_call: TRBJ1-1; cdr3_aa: CASSRGQGYTEAFF; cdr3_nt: TGTGCCAGCAGTCGGGGACAGGGGTACACTGAAGCTTTCTTT
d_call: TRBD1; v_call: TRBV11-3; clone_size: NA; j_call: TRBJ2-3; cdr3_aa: CASSLEQGGTQYF; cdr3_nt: TGTGCCAGCAGCTTAGAACAGGGGGGTACGCAGTATTTT
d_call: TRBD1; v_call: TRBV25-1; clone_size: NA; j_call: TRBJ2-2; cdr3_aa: CASSDHGTDITGELFF; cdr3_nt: TGTGCCAGCAGTGATCACGGGACAGACATAACCGGGGAGCTGTTTTTT
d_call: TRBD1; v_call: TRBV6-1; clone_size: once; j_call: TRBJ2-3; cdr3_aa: CASSDWGQGVSTDTQYF; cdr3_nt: TGTGCCAGCAGTGATTGGGGACAGGGGGTGAGCACAGATACGCAGTATTTT
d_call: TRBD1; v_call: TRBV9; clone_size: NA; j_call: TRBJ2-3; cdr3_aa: CASRPLTGLEADTQYF; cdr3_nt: TGTGCCAGCAGACCCCTGACAGGGTTGGAAGCAGATACGCAGTATTTT
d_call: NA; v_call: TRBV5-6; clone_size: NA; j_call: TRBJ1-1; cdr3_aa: CASSLAGIMNTEAFF; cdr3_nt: TGTGCCAGCAGCTTGGCCGGGATCATGAACACTGAAGCTTTCTTT
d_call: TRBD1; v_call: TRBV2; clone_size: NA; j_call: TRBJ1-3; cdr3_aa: CASRRDSVSGNTIYF; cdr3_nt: TGTGCCAGCAGGCGGGACAGCGTCTCTGGAAACACCATATATTTT
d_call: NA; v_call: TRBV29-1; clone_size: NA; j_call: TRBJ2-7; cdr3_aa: CSVAGSLDEQYF; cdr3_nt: TGCAGCGTCGCCGGGTCGCTTGACGAGCAGTACTTC
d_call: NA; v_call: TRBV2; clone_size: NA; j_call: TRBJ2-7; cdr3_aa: CASSAYGTGEYEQYF; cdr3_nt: TGTGCCAGCAGTGCCTACGGGACGGGAGAATACGAGCAGTACTTC
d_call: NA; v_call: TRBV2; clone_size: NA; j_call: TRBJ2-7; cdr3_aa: CASSEAAGFGYEQYF; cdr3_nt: TGTGCCAGCAGTGAAGCCGCAGGGTTCGGCTACGAGCAGTACTTC
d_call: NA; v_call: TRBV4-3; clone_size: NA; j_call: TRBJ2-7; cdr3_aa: CASSQVVELRGGHEQYF; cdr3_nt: TGCGCCAGCAGCCAAGTGGTGGAGCTCCGCGGGGGCCACGAGCAGTACTTC
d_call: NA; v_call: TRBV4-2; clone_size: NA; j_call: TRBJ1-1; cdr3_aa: CASSQEGRTEAFF; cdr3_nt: TGTGCCAGCAGCCAAGAGGGGCGGACTGAAGCTTTCTTT
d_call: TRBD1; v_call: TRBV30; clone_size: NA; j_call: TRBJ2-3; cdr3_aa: CAWSVQGDRVVDTQYF; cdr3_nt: TGTGCCTGGAGTGTACAAGGGGACAGGGTGGTTGATACGCAGTATTTT
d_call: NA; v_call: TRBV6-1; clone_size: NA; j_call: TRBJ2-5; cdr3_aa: CASSEAVSGAQETQYF; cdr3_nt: TGTGCCAGCAGTGAAGCGGTCTCAGGGGCCCAAGAGACCCAGTACTTC
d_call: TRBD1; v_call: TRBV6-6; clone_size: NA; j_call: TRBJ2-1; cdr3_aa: CASRTGVDNEQFF; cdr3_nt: TGTGCCAGTCGGACAGGGGTGGACAATGAGCAGTTCTTC
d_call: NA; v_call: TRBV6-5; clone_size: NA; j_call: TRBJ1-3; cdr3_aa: CASSYSTGGSGNTIYF; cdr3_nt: TGTGCCAGCAGTTACTCGACGGGGGGCTCTGGAAACACCATATATTTT
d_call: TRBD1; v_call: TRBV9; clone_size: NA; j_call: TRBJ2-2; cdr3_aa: CASSVAKDRGFLNTGELFF; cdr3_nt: TGTGCCAGCAGCGTAGCCAAGGACAGGGGTTTCCTGAACACCGGGGAGCTGTTTTTT
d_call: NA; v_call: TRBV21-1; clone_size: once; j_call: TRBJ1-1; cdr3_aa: CASRRGMNTEAFF; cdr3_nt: TGTGCCAGCAGGAGGGGGATGAACACTGAAGCTTTCTTT
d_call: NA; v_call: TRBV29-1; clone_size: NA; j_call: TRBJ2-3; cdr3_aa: CSLLRSGSDTQYF; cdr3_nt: TGCAGCCTCTTAAGGTCGGGGTCAGATACGCAGTATTTT
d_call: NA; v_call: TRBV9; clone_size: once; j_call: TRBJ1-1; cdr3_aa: CASSVGDNTEAFF; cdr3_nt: TGTGCCAGCAGCGTAGGAGATAACACTGAAGCTTTCTTT
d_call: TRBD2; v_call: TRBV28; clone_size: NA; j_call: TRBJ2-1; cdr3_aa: CASRWTSGSSYNEQFF; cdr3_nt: TGTGCCAGCCGATGGACTAGCGGGAGCTCCTACAATGAGCAGTTCTTC
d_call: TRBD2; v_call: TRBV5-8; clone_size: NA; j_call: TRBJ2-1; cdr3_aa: CASSLLLLAGGPGEQFF; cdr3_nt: TGTGCCAGCAGCTTGCTACTTCTAGCGGGAGGGCCGGGTGAGCAGTTCTTC
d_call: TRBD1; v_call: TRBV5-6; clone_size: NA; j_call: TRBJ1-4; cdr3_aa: CASSLRTGRTNEKLFF; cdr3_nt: TGTGCCAGCAGCCTCAGGACAGGGCGGACTAATGAAAAACTGTTTTTT
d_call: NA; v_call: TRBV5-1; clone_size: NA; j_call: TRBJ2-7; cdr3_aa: CASSLAERRVHEQYF; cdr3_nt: TGCGCCAGCAGCTTGGCCGAGCGCAGGGTCCACGAGCAGTACTTC
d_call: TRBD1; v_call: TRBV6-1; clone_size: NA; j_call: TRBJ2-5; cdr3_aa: CASSEGQGAETQYF; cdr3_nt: TGTGCCAGCAGTGAAGGCCAGGGGGCGGAGACCCAGTACTTC
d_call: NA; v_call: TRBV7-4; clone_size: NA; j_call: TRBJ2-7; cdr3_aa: CASSQGRYSSYEQYF; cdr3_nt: TGTGCCAGCAGCCAGGGGCGGTACAGCTCCTACGAGCAGTACTTC
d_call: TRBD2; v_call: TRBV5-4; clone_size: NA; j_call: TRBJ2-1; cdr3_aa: CASSLRGGNEQFF; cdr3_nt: TGTGCCAGCAGCTTGAGGGGAGGGAATGAGCAGTTCTTC
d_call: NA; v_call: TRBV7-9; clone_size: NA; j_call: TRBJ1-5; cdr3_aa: CASSLIGSGSNQPQHF; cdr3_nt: TGTGCCAGCAGCTTAATCGGGTCGGGGAGCAATCAGCCCCAGCATTTT
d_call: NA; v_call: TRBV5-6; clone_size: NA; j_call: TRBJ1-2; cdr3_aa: CASSSQGYSGYTF; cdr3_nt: TGTGCCAGCAGCTCTCAGGGGTATAGTGGCTACACCTTC
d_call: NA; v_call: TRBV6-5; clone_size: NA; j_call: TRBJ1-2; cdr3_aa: CASSPFLLRSAGYTF; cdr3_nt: TGTGCCAGCAGCCCCTTCTTACTCCGGAGCGCTGGCTACACCTTC
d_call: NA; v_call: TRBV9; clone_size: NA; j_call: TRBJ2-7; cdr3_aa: CASSVGNWGGPIYEQYF; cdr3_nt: TGTGCCAGCAGCGTAGGGAATTGGGGGGGGCCAATCTACGAGCAGTACTTC
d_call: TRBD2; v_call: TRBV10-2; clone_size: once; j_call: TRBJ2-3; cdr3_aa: CASSEKPSGSGDTQYF; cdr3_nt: TGCGCCAGCAGTGAGAAGCCAAGCGGGAGCGGGGATACGCAGTATTTT
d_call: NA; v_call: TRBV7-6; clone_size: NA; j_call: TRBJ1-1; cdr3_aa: CASSYRTSGAEAFF; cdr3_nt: TGTGCCAGCAGCTACCGGACATCGGGCGCTGAAGCTTTCTTT
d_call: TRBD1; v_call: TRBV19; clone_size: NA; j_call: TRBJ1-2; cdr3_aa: CASSTWTGELSYTF; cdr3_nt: TGTGCCAGTAGTACCTGGACAGGGGAGTTAAGCTACACCTTC
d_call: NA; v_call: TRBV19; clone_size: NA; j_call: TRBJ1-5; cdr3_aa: CASSPDRRNQPQHF; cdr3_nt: TGTGCCAGTAGTCCGGACAGACGCAATCAGCCCCAGCATTTT
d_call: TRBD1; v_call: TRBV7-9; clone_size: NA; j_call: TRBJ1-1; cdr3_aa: CASSLAINRGAWNTEAFF; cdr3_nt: TGTGCCAGCAGCTTAGCAATTAACAGGGGAGCTTGGAACACTGAAGCTTTCTTT
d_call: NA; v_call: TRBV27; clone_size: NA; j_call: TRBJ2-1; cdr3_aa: CASSYGATYNEQFF; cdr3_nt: TGTGCCAGCAGTTATGGGGCAACCTACAATGAGCAGTTCTTC
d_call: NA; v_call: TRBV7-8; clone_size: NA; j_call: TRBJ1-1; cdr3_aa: CASSLDRRVGNTEAFF; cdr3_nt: TGTGCCAGCAGCTTAGATCGCAGGGTTGGGAACACTGAAGCTTTCTTT
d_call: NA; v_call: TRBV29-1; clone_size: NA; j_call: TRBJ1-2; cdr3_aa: CSGTGLPGGYTF; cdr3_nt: TGCAGCGGGACCGGACTTCCCGGGGGCTACACCTTC
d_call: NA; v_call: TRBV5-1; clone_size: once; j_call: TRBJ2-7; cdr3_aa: CASSPGAKSSYEQYF; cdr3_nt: TGCGCCAGCAGCCCAGGGGCGAAGAGCTCCTACGAGCAGTACTTC
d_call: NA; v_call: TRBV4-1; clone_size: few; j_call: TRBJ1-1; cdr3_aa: CASSVQENTEAFF; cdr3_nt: TGCGCCAGCAGTGTGCAGGAGAACACTGAAGCTTTCTTT
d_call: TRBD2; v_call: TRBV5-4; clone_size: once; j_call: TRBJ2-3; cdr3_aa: CASSLLLAVLETDTQYF; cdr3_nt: TGTGCCAGCAGCCTCCTGCTAGCGGTTTTGGAGACAGATACGCAGTATTTT
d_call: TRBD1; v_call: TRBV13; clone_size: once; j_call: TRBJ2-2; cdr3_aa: CATGGQGNTGELFF; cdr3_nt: TGTGCCACGGGGGGACAGGGGAACACCGGGGAGCTGTTTTTT
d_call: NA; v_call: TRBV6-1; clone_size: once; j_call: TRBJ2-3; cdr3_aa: CASSARRGDTQYF; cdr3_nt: TGTGCCAGCAGTGCCCGTCGGGGAGATACGCAGTATTTT
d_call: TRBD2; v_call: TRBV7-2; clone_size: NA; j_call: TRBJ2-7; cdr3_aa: CASSEIGLAGSYEQYF; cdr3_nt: TGTGCCAGCAGCGAGATCGGACTAGCGGGCTCCTACGAGCAGTACTTC
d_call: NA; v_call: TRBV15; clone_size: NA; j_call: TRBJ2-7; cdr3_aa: CATSSTGNSYEQYF; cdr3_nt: TGTGCCACCAGCTCCACGGGAAATTCCTACGAGCAGTACTTC
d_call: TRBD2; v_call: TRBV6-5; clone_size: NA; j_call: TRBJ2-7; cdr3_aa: CASSYDLAGYEQYF; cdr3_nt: TGTGCCAGCAGTTACGACCTAGCGGGTTACGAGCAGTACTTC
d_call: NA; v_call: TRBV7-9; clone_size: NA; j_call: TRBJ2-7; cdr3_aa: CASSLDDGLYEQYF; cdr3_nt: TGTGCCAGCAGCTTAGACGACGGACTCTACGAGCAGTACTTC
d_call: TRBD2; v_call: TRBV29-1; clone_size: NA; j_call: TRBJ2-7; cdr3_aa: CSVELGLDGYEQYF; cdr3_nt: TGCAGCGTTGAGCTAGGACTAGACGGGTACGAGCAGTACTTC
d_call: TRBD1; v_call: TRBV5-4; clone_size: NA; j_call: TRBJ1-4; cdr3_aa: CASSLAVDRGGEKLFF; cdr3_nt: TGTGCCAGCAGCTTGGCCGTGGACAGGGGAGGTGAAAAACTGTTTTTT
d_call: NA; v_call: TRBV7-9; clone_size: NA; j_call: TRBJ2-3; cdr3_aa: CASSYASASTDTQYF; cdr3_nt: TGTGCCAGCAGCTATGCTAGCGCCAGCACAGATACGCAGTATTTT
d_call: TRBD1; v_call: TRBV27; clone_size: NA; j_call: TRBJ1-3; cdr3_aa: CASSHRGPGNTIYF; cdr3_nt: TGTGCCAGCAGTCACAGGGGCCCTGGAAACACCATATATTTT
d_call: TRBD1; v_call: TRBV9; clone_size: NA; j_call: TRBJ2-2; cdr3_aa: CASSVYGTGVLGELFF; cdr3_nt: TGTGCCAGCAGCGTATACGGGACAGGGGTTCTCGGGGAGCTGTTTTTT
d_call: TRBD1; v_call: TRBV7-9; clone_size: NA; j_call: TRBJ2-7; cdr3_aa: CASSLAPGQEGYEQYF; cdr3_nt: TGTGCCAGCAGCTTAGCCCCGGGACAGGAAGGCTACGAGCAGTACTTC
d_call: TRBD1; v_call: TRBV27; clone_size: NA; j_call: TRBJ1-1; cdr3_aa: CASSLSTGQVEAFF; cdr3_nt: TGTGCCAGCAGTTTATCAACGGGACAGGTTGAAGCTTTCTTT
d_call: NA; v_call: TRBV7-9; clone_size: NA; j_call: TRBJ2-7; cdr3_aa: CASSLEGGPPYEQYF; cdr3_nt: TGTGCCAGCAGCTTAGAAGGAGGCCCACCCTACGAGCAGTACTTC
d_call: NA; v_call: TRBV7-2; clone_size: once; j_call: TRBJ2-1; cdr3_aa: CASSFEGNEQFF; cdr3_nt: TGTGCCAGCAGCTTTGAGGGCAATGAGCAGTTCTTC
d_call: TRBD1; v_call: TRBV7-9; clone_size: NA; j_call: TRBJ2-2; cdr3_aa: CASSLRDRVTGELFF; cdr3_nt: TGTGCCAGCAGTCTCCGGGACAGGGTCACCGGGGAGCTGTTTTTT